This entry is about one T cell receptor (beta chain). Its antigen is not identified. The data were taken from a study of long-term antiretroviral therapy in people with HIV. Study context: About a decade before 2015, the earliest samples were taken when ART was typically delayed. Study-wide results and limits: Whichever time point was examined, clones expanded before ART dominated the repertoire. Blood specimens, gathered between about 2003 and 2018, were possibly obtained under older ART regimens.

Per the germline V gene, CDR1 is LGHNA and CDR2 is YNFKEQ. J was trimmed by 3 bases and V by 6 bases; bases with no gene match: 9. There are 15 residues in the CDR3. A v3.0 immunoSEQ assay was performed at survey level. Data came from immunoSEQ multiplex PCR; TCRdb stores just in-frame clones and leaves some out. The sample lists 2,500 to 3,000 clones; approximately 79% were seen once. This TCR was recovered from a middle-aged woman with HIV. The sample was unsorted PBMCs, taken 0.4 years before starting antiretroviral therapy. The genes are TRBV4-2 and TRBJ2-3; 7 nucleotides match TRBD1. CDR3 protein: CASRPQGSGTDTQYF. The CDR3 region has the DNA TGTGCCAGCAGACCACAGGGGAGCGGTACAGATACGCAGTATTTT.